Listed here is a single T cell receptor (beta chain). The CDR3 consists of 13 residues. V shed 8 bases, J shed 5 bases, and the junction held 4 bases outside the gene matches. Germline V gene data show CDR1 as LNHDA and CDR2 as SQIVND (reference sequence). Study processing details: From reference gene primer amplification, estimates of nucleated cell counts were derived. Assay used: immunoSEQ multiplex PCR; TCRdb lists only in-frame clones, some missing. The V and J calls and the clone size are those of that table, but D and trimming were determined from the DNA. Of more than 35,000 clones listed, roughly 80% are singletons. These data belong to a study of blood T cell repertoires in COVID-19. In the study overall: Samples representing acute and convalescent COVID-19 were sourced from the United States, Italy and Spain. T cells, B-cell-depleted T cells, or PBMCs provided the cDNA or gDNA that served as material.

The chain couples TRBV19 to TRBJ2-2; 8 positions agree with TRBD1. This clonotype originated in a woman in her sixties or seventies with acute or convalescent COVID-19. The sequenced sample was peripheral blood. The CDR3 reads CASQGARTGELFF. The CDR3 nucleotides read TGTGCCAGTCAGGGGGCTCGGACCGGGGAGCTGTTTTTT. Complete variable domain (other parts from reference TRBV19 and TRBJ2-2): DGGITQSPKYLFRKEGQNVTLSCEQNLNHDAMYWYRQDPGQGLRLIYYSQIVNDFQKGDIAEGYSVSREKKESFPLTVTSAQKNPTAFYLCASQGARTGELFFGEGSRLTVL.